This is a list of T cell receptor beta chains from one sample in a study of cytomegalovirus exposure and HLA in healthy donors. Using immunoSEQ multiplex PCR, the repertoire was profiled, and TCRdb retains in-frame clones only, with some absent. This table has about 270,000 clones, about 75% appearing once. The sample taken for sequencing was PBMCs. The receptors were sampled from a female donor in good health and CMV-seronegative. Both conserved end residues are trimmed from each CDR3. Fields, in order: J gene, CDR3 length, V gene, CDR3 protein.

>.|12|TRBV25-1
ASTSTGGSHEQY
>TRBJ2-7|13|TRBV7-9
ASSLVSQGSYEQY
>TRBJ2-7|11|TRBV9
ASSVLAVGEQY
>TRBJ2-7|16|TRBV13
ASSPGTGARWSSYEQY
>TRBJ2-1|12|TRBV4-1
ASSRLAGEAEQF
>TRBJ2-1|13|TRBV2
ASSKLAGAYNEQF
>.|11|TRBV2
ASGLAEDYEQY
>TRBJ2-1|17|TRBV27
ASSFGTSGRAGLRNEQF
>TRBJ2-7|14|TRBV6-5
ASSYAVGTKRYEQY
>TRBJ2-1|11|TRBV2
ASSGAGDNEQF
>TRBJ1-1|13|TRBV28
ATRPTDRGNTEAF
>TRBJ1-2|14|TRBV28
ASSINAGAFGYGYT
>TRBJ2-2|15|TRBV9
ASSVDSSWLAPGELF
>TRBJ1-1|12|TRBV9
ASSVEVGQREAF
>TRBJ1-4|15|TRBV28
ASSLFSGNVSNEKLF
>TRBJ1-1|14|TRBV2
ASSMRNRGSQLEAF
>TRBJ1-4|12|TRBV28
ASSPPGLNEKLF
>TRBJ2-3|12|TRBV5-1
ASSFLAGTDTQY
>TRBJ2-3|14|TRBV6-1
ASSEILAGGLDTQY
>TRBJ1-4|12|TRBV5-1
ASSPTGLNEKLF
>TRBJ1-5|11|TRBV6-1
ASRFLGNQPQH
>TRBJ2-3|13|TRBV9
ASTPLGTSTDTQY